The entry below describes one T cell receptor (beta chain). What it binds is not known. One end of the junction fails to match germline, which may point to a read error. Using 15 ng of total RNA, TCR libraries were made with the QIAseq Immune Repertoire TCR panel. TCRdb redid the calling of the reads with MiXCR, one entry per CDR3 protein. This sample has over a hundred distinct CDR3 sequences; 25% to 30% occur once, and the top ten carry around 68%. Live CD3+CD8+TCRalphabeta+ cells were sorted into four subsets by PD-1 and/or TIGIT. This sample was taken from a study of circulating CD8 cells and anti-PD-1 response in melanoma. The germline CDR1 and CDR2 sequences are SEHNR and FQNEAQ (reference sequence). CDR3 length: 13 amino acids. Study-wide findings and caveats: Diversity ranked highest in DNEG and lowest in TIGIT subsets.

V is TRBV7-9 and J is TRBJ2-1; no clear D gene. The sample in question was CD8+ T cells from PBMCs, obtained at baseline or after one month of anti-PD-1 therapy (not recorded which). This sequence was found in a human donor with melanoma. CDR3 region: CAMGEVGKDEQSF. The CDR3 nucleotides are TGTGCCATGGGCGAGGTGGGAAAGGATGAGCAGTCCTTC.